Sequencing of this T cell receptor (beta chain) was carried out in a study of T-cell memory formation after mild COVID-19. Across the study: TCR clusters largely stayed donor specific.

Comment on this clonotype: Its matching antigen is unknown.

TCRdb ran MiXCR on the 5' RACE reads and lists one entry per CDR3 protein. This table holds fewer than 300,000 distinct CDR3 sequences, roughly 17% found once. The CDR3 covers 14 residues. CDR1 SGHDT and CDR2 YYEEEE come from the germline V gene. V was cut by 0 bases and J by 7 bases, with 13 bases left in between. General study points: Second-wave clones with a day 37 peak had unconfirmed SARS-CoV-2 specificity.

The rearrangement joins TRBV5-6 to TRBJ1-1, with TRBD1 as a possible D gene (5 bases). The clonotype comes from a man aged 18 to 30 who had mild COVID-19 (a few samples of this study predate the infection). Cell type and time point are not known. The sample comprised PBMCs or a T cell subset sorted from them (not recorded which). CDR3 region: CASSLAGGESEAFF. In DNA form, the CDR3 reads TGTGCCAGCAGCTTGGCCGGAGGGGAGAGTGAAGCTTTCTTT.